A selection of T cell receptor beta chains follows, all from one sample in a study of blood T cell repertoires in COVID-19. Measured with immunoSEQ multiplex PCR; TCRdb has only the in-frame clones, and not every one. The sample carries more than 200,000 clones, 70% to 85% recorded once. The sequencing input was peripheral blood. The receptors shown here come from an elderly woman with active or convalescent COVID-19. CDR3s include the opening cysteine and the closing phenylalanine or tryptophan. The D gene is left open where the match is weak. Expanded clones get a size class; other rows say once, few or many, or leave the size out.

CDR3aa: CASSPRLAGGPSNTGELFF
CDR3nt: TGTGCCAGCTCACCCAGACTAGCGGGAGGGCCTTCGAACACCGGGGAGCTGTTTTTT
v_gene: TRBV18
d_gene: TRBD2
abundance: few
j_gene: TRBJ2-2

CDR3aa: CASSQTSGQETQYF
CDR3nt: TGTGCCAGCAGCCAGACTAGCGGCCAAGAGACCCAGTACTTC
v_gene: TRBV3-1/TRBV3-2
d_gene: TRBD2
abundance: .
j_gene: TRBJ2-5

CDR3aa: CASRDREYEQYF
CDR3nt: TGCGCCAGCCGAGACAGGGAATACGAGCAGTACTTC
v_gene: TRBV10-2
d_gene: TRBD1
abundance: .
j_gene: TRBJ2-7

CDR3aa: CASNPDSSNSPLHF
CDR3nt: TGTGCCAGCAATCCGGACAGCTCGAATTCACCCCTCCACTTT
v_gene: TRBV6-5
d_gene: .
abundance: .
j_gene: TRBJ1-6

CDR3aa: CASQMGTNEQYF
CDR3nt: TGTGCCAGCCAAATGGGGACAAACGAGCAGTACTTC
v_gene: TRBV28
d_gene: .
abundance: .
j_gene: TRBJ2-7

CDR3aa: CASSRGEGEKLFF
CDR3nt: TGTGCCAGCAGCCGGGGGGAAGGGGAAAAACTGTTTTTT
v_gene: TRBV7-2
d_gene: .
abundance: .
j_gene: TRBJ1-4

CDR3aa: CASSEGQGPSETQYF
CDR3nt: TGTGCCAGCAGCGAGGGACAGGGTCCGTCGGAGACCCAGTACTTC
v_gene: TRBV5-4
d_gene: TRBD1
abundance: .
j_gene: TRBJ2-5

CDR3aa: CASSLRDLGAFF
CDR3nt: TGTGCCAGCAGCCTCCGGGACTTGGGGGCTTTCTTT
v_gene: TRBV7-9
d_gene: .
abundance: .
j_gene: TRBJ1-1

CDR3aa: CASSLPWDRGRNGYTF
CDR3nt: TGCGCCAGCAGCTTGCCATGGGACAGGGGGAGGAATGGCTACACCTTC
v_gene: TRBV5-1
d_gene: TRBD1
abundance: .
j_gene: TRBJ1-2

CDR3aa: CASRLSGHETYEQYF
CDR3nt: TGTGCCAGCAGGTTGTCGGGACACGAGACCTACGAGCAGTACTTC
v_gene: TRBV2
d_gene: .
abundance: .
j_gene: TRBJ2-7

CDR3aa: CASSLEGGSYGYTF
CDR3nt: TGCGCCAGCAGCTTGGAAGGGGGCAGCTATGGCTACACCTTC
v_gene: TRBV5-1
d_gene: TRBD1
abundance: .
j_gene: TRBJ1-2

CDR3aa: CASIPEVDTQYF
CDR3nt: TGTGCCAGCATCCCTGAGGTAGATACGCAGTATTTT
v_gene: TRBV28
d_gene: .
abundance: .
j_gene: TRBJ2-3

CDR3aa: CASSLAPGIEAFF
CDR3nt: TGTGCCAGCAGTTTAGCGCCGGGGATTGAAGCTTTCTTT
v_gene: TRBV12-3/TRBV12-4
d_gene: .
abundance: few
j_gene: TRBJ1-1